The 10 T cell receptor beta chains given below trace back to one sample, sequenced in a study of cytomegalovirus exposure and HLA in healthy donors. PCR amplification relied on 60 Vbeta primers (plus 13 Jbeta primers). The table came from immunoSEQ multiplex PCR; TCRdb's copy has only in-frame clones and leaves some out. The sample holds 130,000 or so clones, more than 70% seen once. Sample: PBMCs. These TCRs come from a male donor in good health and CMV-seronegative.

This clone was picked up one time. This chain uses TRBV19 with TRBJ1-2, with 7 bases lining up with TRBD1. The trim removed 0 bases at V and 3 bases at J, leaving 1 base unmatched. CDR3 length equals 14 residues. Germline lookup yields CDR1 LNHDA and CDR2 SQIVND (reference sequence). The CDR3 DNA reads TGTGCCAGTAGTATAGAAGGGGGCGACTATGGCTACACCTTC. Amino acids: CASSIEGGDYGYTF.

J is TRBJ1-5 and V is TRBV19, with D uncertain. The CDR3 runs 15 residues. CDR1 and CDR2 (germline): LNHDA, SQIVND (reference sequence). V dropped 9 bases and J dropped 0 bases, with 15 bases sitting between them. CDR3 sequence: CASRRGDYSNQPQHF. The CDR3 bases are TGTGCCAGCCGCCGGGGAGATTATAGCAATCAGCCCCAGCATTTT. Filled out from reference TRBV19 and TRBJ1-5, the complete variable domain reads DGGITQSPKYLFRKEGQNVTLSCEQNLNHDAMYWYRQDPGQGLRLIYYSQIVNDFQKGDIAEGYSVSREKKESFPLTVTSAQKNPTAFYLCASRRGDYSNQPQHFGDGTRLSIL.

V is TRBV7-8 and J is TRBJ1-4, with no clear D. The germline V gene has CDR1 SGHVS and CDR2 FQNEAQ. Trimming pared 5 bases from V and 8 bases from J, leaving 9 bases between. The CDR3 is 12 amino acids. CDR3 bases: TGTGCCAGCAGCCCAGCGGCGGAAAAACTGTTTTTT. Residues: CASSPAAEKLFF.

The chain combines TRBV5-4 with TRBJ2-7; 9 bases fit TRBD1. J lost 4 bases, V lost 9 bases, and 8 bases had no gene match. Germline values: CDR1 SGHNT, CDR2 YYREEE (reference sequence). CDR3 length: 13 residues. CDR3 DNA sequence: TGTGCCATACAGGGGACAGGGAGGTACGAGCAGTACTTC. Its translation is CAIQGTGRYEQYF.

The chain recombines TRBV18 with TRBJ1-1, with a tentative D call TRBD1 (5 bases). Germline assignment: CDR1 KGHSH and CDR2 LQKENI. The V and J ends lost 3 bases and 0 bases respectively, with 11 bases between them. CDR3 length: 15 residues. The CDR3 protein is CASSPIGGMNTEAFF. The DNA for the CDR3 is TGTGCCAGCTCACCTATCGGGGGAATGAACACTGAAGCTTTCTTT.

This chain connects TRBV5-1 to TRBJ1-1; the match to TRBD1 covers 7 bases. The V segment lost 2 bases and the J segment 7 bases; nucleotides outside the gene matches: 5. The germline gives CDR1 SGHRS, CDR2 YFSETQ. The CDR3 is 13 amino acids. The CDR3 region is CASSFGTDSEAFF. CDR3 DNA sequence: TGCGCCAGCAGCTTCGGGACAGACAGTGAAGCTTTCTTT.

Only one count was recorded for this clone. This chain links TRBV21-1 with TRBJ1-6. TRBV21-1 is designated a pseudogene. The CDR3 totals 17 residues. Written as DNA, the CDR3 is TGTGCCAGCAGCCCACGGGACTCCTGCTCCTATAATTCACCCCTCCACTTT. Translating it yields CASSPRDSCSYNSPLHF.

The chain combines TRBV4-3 with TRBJ2-1, with 8 nucleotides matching TRBD1. This CDR3 spans 14 amino acids. Germline CDR1 is LGHNA and CDR2 is YSLEER. V shed 3 bases, J shed 8 bases, and the junction held 6 bases outside the gene matches. CDR3 nucleotide sequence: TGCGCCAGCAGCCACAGGGGGCGGGGTCATGAGCAGTTCTTC. Its translation is CASSHRGRGHEQFF.

The chain employs TRBV4-2 and TRBJ1-1; 9 bases agree with TRBD1. Germline V lookup: CDR1 LGHNA, CDR2 YNFKEQ. V lost 0 bases to trimming and J lost 4 bases; unmatched junction nucleotides: 6. The CDR3 contains 16 residues. The chain's CDR3 is CASSQDGDRVGTEAFF. The CDR3 nucleotides read TGTGCCAGCAGCCAAGACGGGGACAGGGTGGGCACTGAAGCTTTCTTT.

The CDR3 reads CASSLDSGGSDTQYF. The CDR3 DNA reads TGTGCCAGCAGCTTGGATAGCGGGGGGTCCGATACGCAGTATTTT. The rearrangement uses TRBV5-6 and TRBJ2-3; 10 nucleotides agree with TRBD2. Germline-derived CDR1 and CDR2 are SGHDT and YYEEEE. J gave up 6 bases and V 0 bases, and 4 bases lay outside the gene matches. This CDR3 is 15 amino acids long.